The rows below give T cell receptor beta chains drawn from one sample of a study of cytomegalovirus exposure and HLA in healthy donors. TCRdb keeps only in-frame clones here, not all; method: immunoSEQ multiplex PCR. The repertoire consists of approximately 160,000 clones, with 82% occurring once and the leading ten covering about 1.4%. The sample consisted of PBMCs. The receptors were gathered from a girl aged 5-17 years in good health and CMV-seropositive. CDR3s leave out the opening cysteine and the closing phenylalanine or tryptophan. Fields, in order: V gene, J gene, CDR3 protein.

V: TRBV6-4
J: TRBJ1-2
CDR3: ASSERAGGIGYT

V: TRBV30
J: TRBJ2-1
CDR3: AWSVRDSQF

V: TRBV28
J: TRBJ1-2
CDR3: ASSFPGNYGYT

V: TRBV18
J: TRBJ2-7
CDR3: ASSPPANSYEQY

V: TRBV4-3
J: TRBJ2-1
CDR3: ASSQANSGGAHEQF

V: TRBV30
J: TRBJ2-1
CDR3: AWALDSSYNEQF

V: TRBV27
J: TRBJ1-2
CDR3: ASSLGAGEPIYGYT

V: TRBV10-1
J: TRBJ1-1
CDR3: ASSATGVAEAF

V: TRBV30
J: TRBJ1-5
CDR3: AWTSGNGNQPQH

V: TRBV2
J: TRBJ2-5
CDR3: ASTWALETQY

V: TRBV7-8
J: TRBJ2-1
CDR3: ASSLRRLEGGLF

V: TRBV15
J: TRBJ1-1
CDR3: ATSGDTNTEAF

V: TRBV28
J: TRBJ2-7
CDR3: AISGSSTYEQY

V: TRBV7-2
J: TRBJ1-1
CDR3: ASSKTGGRLDTEAF